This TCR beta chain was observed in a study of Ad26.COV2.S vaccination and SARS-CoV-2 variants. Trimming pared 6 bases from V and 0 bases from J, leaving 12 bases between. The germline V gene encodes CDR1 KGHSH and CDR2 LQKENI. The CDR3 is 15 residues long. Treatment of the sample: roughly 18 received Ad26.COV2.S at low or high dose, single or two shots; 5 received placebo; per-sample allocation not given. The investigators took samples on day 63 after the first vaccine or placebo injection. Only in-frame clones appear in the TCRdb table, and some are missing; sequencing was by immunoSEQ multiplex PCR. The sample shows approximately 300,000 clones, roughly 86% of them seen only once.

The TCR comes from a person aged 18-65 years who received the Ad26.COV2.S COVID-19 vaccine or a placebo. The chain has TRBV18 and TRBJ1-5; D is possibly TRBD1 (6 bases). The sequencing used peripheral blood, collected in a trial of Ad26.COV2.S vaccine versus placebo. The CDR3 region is CASSLGQNSNQPQHF. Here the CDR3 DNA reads TGTGCCAGCTCGCTTGGACAGAATAGCAATCAGCCCCAGCATTTT.